The T cell receptor (beta chain) under discussion was sequenced for a study of cytomegalovirus exposure and HLA in healthy donors. About the research overall: Earlier results showed roughly 120 million unique TCR beta sequences derived from 150 million to 200 million T cells.

The CDR3 sequence is 15 residues long. V dropped 6 bases and J dropped 1 base, with 16 bases sitting between them. Germline loops: CDR1 MDHEN, CDR2 SYDVKM. The PCR was carried out with 60 Vbeta primers and 13 Jbeta primers. Libraries were prepared by immunoSEQ multiplex PCR; TCRdb keeps only in-frame clonotypes and omits some of them. The table has over 50,000 clones, around 87% seen once. The material sequenced was PBMCs. This TCR came from a young man in good health and CMV-seronegative. The chain couples TRBV28 to TRBJ2-7, with D uncertain. The CDR3 bases are TGTGCCAGCAGATCCGACACGACGAAGTCCTACGAGCAGTACTTC. It is translated as CASRSDTTKSYEQYF.